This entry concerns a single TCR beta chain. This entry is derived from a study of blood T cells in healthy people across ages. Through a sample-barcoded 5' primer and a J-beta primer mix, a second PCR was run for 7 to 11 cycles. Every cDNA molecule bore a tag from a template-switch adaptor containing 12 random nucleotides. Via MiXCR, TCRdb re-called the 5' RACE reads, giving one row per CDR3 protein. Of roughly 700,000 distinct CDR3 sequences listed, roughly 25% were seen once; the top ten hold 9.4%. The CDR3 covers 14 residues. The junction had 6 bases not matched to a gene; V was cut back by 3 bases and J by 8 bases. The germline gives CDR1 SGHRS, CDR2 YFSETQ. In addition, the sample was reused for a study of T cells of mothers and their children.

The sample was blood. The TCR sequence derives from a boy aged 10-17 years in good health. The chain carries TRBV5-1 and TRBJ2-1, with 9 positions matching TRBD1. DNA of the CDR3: TGCGCCAGCAGCTCAACAGGGGGCCGGGATGAGCAGTTCTTC. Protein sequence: CASSSTGGRDEQFF.